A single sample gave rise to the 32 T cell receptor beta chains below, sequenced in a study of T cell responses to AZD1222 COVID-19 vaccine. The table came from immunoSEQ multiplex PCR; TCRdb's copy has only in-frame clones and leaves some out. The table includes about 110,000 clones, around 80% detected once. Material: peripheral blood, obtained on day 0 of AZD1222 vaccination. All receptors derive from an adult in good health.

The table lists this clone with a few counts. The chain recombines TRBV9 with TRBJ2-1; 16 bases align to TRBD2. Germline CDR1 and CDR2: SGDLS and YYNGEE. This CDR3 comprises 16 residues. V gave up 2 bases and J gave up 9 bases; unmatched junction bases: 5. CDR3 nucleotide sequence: TGTGCCAGCAGCGTTGAGGGACTAGCGGGGGGGTTTGAGCAGTTCTTC. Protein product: CASSVEGLAGGFEQFF.

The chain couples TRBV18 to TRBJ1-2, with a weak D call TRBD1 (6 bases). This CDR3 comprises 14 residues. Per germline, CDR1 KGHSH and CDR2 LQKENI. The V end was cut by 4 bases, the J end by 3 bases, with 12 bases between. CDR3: CASSQQGQDYGYTF. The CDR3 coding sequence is TGTGCCAGCTCACAGCAGGGGCAGGACTATGGCTACACCTTC.

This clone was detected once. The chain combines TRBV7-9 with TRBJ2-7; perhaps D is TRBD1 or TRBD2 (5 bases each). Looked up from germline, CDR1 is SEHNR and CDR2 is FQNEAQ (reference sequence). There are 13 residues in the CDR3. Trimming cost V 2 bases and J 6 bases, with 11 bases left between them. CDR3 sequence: CASSLQGPSEQYF. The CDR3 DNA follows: TGTGCCAGCAGCTTACAGGGACCCTCCGAGCAGTACTTC.

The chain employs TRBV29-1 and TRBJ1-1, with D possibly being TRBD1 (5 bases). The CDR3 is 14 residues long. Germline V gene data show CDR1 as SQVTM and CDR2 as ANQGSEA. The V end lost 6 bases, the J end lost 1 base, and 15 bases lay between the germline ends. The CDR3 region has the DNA TGCAGCGTCCGAACCGGGACCGCGAACACTGAAGCTTTCTTT. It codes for CSVRTGTANTEAFF.

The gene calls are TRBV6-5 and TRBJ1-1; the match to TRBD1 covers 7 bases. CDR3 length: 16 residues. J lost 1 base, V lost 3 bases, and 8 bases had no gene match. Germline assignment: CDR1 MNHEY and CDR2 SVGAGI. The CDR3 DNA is TGTGCCAGCAGTTATGAAGGGGGCGCGGGGAACACTGAAGCTTTCTTT. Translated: CASSYEGGAGNTEAFF.

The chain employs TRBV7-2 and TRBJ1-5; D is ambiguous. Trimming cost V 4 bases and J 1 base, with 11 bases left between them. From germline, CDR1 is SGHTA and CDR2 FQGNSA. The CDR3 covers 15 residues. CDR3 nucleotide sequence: TGTGCCAGCAGCTCGGACTTAGCGAGCAATCAGCCCCAGCATTTT. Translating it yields CASSSDLASNQPQHF.

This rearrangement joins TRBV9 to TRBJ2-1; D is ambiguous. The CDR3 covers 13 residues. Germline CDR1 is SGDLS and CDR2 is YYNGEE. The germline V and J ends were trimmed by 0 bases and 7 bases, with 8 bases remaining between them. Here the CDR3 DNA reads TGTGCCAGCAGCGTAGGCATGGAAAATGAGCAGTTCTTC. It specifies CASSVGMENEQFF.

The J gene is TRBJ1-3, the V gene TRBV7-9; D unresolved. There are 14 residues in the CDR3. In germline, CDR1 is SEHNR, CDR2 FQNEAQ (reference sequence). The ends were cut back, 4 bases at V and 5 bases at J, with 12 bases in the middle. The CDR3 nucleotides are TGTGCCAGCAGCTCCTCGGGAATCAGAAACACCATATATTTT. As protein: CASSSSGIRNTIYF.

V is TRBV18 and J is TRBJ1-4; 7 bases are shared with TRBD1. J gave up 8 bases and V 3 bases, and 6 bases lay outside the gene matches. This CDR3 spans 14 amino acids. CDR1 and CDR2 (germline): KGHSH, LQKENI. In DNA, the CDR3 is TGTGCCAGCTCACCGGGTAGGGGGCTGGAAAAACTGTTTTTT. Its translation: CASSPGRGLEKLFF.

The DNA for the CDR3 is TGTGCCACCAGTGGGGCTAGCCCTCCCTTGAGAGGCACCGGGGAGCTGTTTTTT. This translates into CATSGASPPLRGTGELFF. This sequence joins TRBV24-1 and TRBJ2-2, with a possible D match to TRBD2 (5 bases). The CDR3 spans 18 residues. Trimming removed 5 bases at V and 4 bases at J, with 22 bases between. Germline V CDR1 and CDR2: KGHDR, SFDVKD.

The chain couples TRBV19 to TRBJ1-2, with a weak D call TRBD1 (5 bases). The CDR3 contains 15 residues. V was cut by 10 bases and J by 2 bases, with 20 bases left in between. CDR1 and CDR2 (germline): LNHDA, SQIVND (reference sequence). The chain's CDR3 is CATSGSGGRNYGYTF. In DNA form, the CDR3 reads TGTGCCACCTCAGGATCCGGGGGACGAAACTATGGCTACACCTTC.

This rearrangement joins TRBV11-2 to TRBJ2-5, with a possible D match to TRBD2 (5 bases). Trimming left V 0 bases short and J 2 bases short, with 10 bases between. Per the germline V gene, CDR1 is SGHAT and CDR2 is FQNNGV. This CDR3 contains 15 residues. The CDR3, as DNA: TGTGCCAGCAGCTTAGAGCTAGCCCCTCAAGAGACCCAGTACTTC. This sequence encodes CASSLELAPQETQYF.

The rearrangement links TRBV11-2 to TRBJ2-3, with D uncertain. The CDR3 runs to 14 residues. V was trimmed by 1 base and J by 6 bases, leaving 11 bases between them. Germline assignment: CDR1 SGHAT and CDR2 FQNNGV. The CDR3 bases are TGTGCCAGCAGCTTAGCGGGTTACGTCGATACGCAGTATTTT. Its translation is CASSLAGYVDTQYF.

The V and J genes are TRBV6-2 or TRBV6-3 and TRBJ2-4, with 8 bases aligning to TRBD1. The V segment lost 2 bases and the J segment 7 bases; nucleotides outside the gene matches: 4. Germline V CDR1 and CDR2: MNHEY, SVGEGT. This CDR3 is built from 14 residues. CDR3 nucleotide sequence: TGTGCCAGCAGTTACGCCGCAGGGGGCAACATTCAGTACTTC. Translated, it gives CASSYAAGGNIQYF.

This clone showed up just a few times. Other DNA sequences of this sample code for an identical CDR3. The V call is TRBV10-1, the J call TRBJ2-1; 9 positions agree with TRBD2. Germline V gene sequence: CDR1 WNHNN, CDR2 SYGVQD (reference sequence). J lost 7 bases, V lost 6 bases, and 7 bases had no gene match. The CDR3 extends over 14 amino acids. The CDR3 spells CASSLSGRRNEQFF. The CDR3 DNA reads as TGCGCCAGCAGCCTTAGCGGGAGAAGGAATGAGCAGTTCTTC.

CDR3 in DNA: TGTGCCAGCAGCTTAAATTCACGCCGGGTCACAGATACGCAGTATTTT. Protein product: CASSLNSRRVTDTQYF. The chain is built from TRBV7-2 and TRBJ2-3, with D unclear. The V end lost 2 bases, the J end lost 2 bases, and 14 bases lay between the germline ends. The CDR3 consists of 16 residues. Germline CDR1 SGHTA, CDR2 FQGNSA.

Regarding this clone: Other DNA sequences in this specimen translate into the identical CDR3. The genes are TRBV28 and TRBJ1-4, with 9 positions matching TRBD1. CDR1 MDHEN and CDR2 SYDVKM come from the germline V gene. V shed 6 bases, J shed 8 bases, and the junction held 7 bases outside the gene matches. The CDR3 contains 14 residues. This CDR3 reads CASSLGQGWEKLFF. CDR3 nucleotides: TGTGCCAGCAGCCTAGGACAGGGGTGGGAAAAACTGTTTTTT. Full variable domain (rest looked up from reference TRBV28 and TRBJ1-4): DVKVTQSSRYLVKRTGEKVFLECVQDMDHENMFWYRQDPGLGLRLIYFSYDVKMKEKGDIPEGYSVSREKKERFSLILESASTNQTSMYLCASSLGQGWEKLFFGSGTQLSVL.

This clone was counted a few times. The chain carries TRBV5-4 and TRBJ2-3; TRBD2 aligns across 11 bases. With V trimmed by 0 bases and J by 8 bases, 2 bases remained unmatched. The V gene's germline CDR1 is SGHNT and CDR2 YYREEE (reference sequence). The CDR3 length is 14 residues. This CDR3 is CASSLDLAGGTQYF. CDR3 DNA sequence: TGTGCCAGCAGCTTGGACCTAGCGGGGGGTACGCAGTATTTT. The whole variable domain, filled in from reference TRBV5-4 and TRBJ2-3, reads ETGVTQSPTHLIKTRGQQVTLRCSSQSGHNTVSWYQQALGQGPQFIFQYYREEENGRGNFPPRFSGLQFPNYSSELNVNALELDDSALYLCASSLDLAGGTQYFGPGTRLTVL.

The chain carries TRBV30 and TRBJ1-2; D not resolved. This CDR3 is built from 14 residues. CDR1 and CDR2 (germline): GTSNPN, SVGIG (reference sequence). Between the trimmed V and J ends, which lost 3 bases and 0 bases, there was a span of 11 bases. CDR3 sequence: CAWSRSLTNYGYTF. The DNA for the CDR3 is TGTGCCTGGAGCCGGAGCTTAACTAACTATGGCTACACCTTC.

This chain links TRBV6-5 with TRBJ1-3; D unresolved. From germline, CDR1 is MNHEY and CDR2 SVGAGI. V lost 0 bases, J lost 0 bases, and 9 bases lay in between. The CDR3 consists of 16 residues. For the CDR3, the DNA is TGTGCCAGCAGTTACTCGCGCGATCACTCTGGAAACACCATATATTTT. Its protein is CASSYSRDHSGNTIYF.

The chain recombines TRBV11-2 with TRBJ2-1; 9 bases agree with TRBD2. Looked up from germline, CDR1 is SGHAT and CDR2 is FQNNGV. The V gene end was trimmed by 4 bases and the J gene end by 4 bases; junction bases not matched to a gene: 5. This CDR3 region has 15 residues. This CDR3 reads CASSSTSGPYNEQFF. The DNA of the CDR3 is TGTGCCAGCAGCTCGACTAGCGGACCATACAATGAGCAGTTCTTC. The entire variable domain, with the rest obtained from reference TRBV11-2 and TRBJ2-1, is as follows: EAGVAQSPRYKIIEKRQSVAFWCNPISGHATLYWYQQILGQGPKLLIQFQNNGVVDDSQLPKDRFSAERLKGVDSTLKIQPAKLEDSAVYLCASSSTSGPYNEQFFGPGTRLTVL.

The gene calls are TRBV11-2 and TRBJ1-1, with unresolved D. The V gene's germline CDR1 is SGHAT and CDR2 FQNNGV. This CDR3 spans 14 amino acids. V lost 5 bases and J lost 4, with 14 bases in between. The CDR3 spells CASSTRERGTEAFF. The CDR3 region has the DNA TGTGCCAGCAGCACCCGTGAACGGGGCACTGAAGCTTTCTTT.

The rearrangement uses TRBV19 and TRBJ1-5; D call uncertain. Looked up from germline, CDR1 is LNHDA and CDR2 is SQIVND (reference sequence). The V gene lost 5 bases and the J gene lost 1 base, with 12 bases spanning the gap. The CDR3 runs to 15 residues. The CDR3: CASSPQFWSNQPQHF. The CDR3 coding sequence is TGTGCCAGTAGTCCCCAGTTTTGGAGCAATCAGCCCCAGCATTTT.

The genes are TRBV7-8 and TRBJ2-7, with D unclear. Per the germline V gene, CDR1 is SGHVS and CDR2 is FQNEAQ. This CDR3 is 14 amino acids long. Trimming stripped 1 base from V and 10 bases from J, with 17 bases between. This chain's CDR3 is CASSLDFMLPIQYF. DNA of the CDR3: TGTGCCAGCAGCTTAGATTTTATGCTGCCAATCCAGTACTTC.

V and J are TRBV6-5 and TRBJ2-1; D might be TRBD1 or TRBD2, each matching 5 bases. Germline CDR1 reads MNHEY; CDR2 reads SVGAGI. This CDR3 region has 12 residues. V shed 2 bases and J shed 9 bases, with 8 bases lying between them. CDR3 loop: CASSYPGGEQFF. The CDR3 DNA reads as TGTGCCAGCAGTTACCCTGGGGGTGAGCAGTTCTTC.

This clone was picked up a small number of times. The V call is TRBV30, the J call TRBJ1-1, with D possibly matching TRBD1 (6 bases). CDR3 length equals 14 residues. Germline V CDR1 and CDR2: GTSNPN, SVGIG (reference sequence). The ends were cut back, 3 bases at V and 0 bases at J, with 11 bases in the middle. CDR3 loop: CAWSLGAMNTEAFF. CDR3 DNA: TGTGCCTGGAGCCTGGGGGCCATGAACACTGAAGCTTTCTTT.

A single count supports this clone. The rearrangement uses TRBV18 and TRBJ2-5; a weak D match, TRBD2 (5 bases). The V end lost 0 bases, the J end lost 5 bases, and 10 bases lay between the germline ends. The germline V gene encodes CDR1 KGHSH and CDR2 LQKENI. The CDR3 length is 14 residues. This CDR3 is CASSPPIQRETQYF. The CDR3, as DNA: TGTGCCAGCTCACCACCGATCCAGCGGGAGACCCAGTACTTC.

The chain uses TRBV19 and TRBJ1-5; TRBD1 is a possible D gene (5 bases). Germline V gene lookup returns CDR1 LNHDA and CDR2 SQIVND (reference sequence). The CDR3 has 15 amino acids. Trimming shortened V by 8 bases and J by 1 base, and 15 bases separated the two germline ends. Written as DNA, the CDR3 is TGTGCCAGTCGCGAGGGGACTTTGAGCAATCAGCCCCAGCATTTT. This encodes CASREGTLSNQPQHF.

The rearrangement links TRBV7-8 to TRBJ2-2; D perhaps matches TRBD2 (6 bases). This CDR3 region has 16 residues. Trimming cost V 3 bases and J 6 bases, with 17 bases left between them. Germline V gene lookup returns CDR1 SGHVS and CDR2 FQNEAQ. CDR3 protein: CASSLRAGRRAGELFF. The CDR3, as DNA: TGTGCCAGCAGCTTGAGGGCAGGGAGGCGGGCCGGGGAGCTGTTTTTT.

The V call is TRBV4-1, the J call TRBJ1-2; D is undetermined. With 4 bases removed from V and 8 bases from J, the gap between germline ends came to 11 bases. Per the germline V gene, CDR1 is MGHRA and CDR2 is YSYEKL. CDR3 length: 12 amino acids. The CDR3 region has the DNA TGCGCCAGCAGCCTCCCCCGAGGAGGCTACACCTTC. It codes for CASSLPRGGYTF.

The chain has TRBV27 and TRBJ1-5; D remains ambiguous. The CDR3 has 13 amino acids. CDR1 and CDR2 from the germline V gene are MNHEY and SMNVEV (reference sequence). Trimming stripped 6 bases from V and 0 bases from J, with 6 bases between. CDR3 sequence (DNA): TGTGCCAGCAGACCACATAGCAATCAGCCCCAGCATTTT. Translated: CASRPHSNQPQHF.

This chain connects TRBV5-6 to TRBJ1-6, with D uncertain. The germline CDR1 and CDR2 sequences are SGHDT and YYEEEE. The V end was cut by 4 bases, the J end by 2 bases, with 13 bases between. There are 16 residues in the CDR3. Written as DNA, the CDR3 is TGTGCCAGCAGCAGCACGGAGGGCCCCTATAATTCACCCCTCCACTTT. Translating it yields CASSSTEGPYNSPLHF.